The 5 T cell receptor beta chains in this list originate from one sample, sequenced in a study of CD8 T cells in Susac syndrome (dated by TCRdb to the late 2010s). The library was made by the immunoSEQ multiplex PCR assay. RNA was extracted using the RNeasy kit, and roughly 0.5 to 1 ug of the RNA was reverse transcribed with random hexamers. Through fastp at Q25 and MiXCR, TCRdb rebuilt clones from the public reads, retaining in-frame beta chains. A single entry per CDR3 protein holds the most common genes and DNA from its merged rows. Counted in this sample were roughly 200,000 distinct CDR3 sequences; around 95% of them appeared once. The ten largest account for about 0.093% of the sample. The sequencing sample was made of CD4+ T cells from PBMCs. The receptors come from a human donor with multiple sclerosis.

The genes are TRBV12-3 or TRBV12-4 and TRBJ1-2; the D gene is possibly TRBD1 (5 bases). This CDR3 spans 15 amino acids. The V end lost 7 bases, the J end lost 3 bases, and 18 bases lay between the germline ends. CDR3 amino acids: CASTLRRGRDYGYTF. CDR3 coding DNA: TGTGCCAGCACCCTGAGAAGGGGACGTGACTATGGCTACACCTTC.

This clonotype was counted a single time. The chain links TRBV29-1 to TRBJ2-3; D may be TRBD2 (6 bases). Germline CDR1 reads SQVTM; CDR2 reads ANQGSEA. V was clipped by 4 bases and J by 10 bases, with 21 bases between them. The CDR3 runs 14 residues. CDR3 sequence: CSVAKGTDPLAQYF. In DNA form, the CDR3 reads TGCAGCGTTGCAAAGGGGACTGATCCTTTGGCGCAGTATTTT.

The chain has TRBV30 and TRBJ1-1; D gene unclear. This CDR3 contains 13 residues. Trimming took 2 bases from V and 0 from J, leaving 7 bases between them. Germline CDR1 reads GTSNPN; CDR2 reads SVGIG (reference sequence). CDR3 sequence reads: CAWSLGMNTEAFF. CDR3 sequence (DNA): TGTGCCTGGAGTTTAGGAATGAACACTGAAGCTTTCTTT. Full variable domain (missing parts from reference TRBV30 and TRBJ1-1): SQTIHQWPATLVQPVGSPLSLECTVEGTSNPNLYWYRQAAGRGLQLLFYSVGIGQISSEVPQNLSASRPQDRQFILSSKKLLLSDSGFYLCAWSLGMNTEAFFGQGTRLTVV.

The chain employs TRBV29-1 and TRBJ1-4; 7 bases align to TRBD1. Germline loops: CDR1 SQVTM, CDR2 ANQGSEA. Trimming removed 6 bases from V and 6 bases from J; junction bases left unmatched: 4. The CDR3 is 12 amino acids. The CDR3 coding sequence is TGCAGCGTCGGACAGGCCGATGAAAAACTGTTTTTT. It encodes CSVGQADEKLFF.

The chain recombines TRBV6-4 with TRBJ1-2; D unresolved. V dropped 2 bases and J dropped 9 bases, with 13 bases sitting between them. Germline V lookup: CDR1 MRHNA, CDR2 SNTAGT. The CDR3 is 13 amino acids. For the CDR3, the DNA is TGTGCCAGCAGTGACGCTCGCCTTAGCAGCTACACCTTC. It specifies CASSDARLSSYTF.